A single TCR beta chain is shown here with its context. Its cognate antigen has yet to be identified. No qualities accompany the bases; no much larger clone lies one base away. The data were taken from a study of shared clonotypes between healthy human individuals (TCRdb year 2020). In the study overall: The cohort comprised two women and three men aged 18 to 49 years. Different laboratories and diverse techniques were used to prepare libraries and sequence TCR repertoires, to increase sequencing depth and limit assay-specific biases. Per donor, leukapheresis produced somewhere between about 0.9 and 9.5 billion PBMCs. Per donor, three plates each were used for CD4 naive and CD4 memory, two for CD8 naive, and one for CD8 memory. To estimate repertoire size and how much clonotypes are shared between individuals, the study performed deep sequencing of blood TCR repertoires from roughly five healthy adults.

Broader findings and caveats from the paper: Because the study included a small number of donors, the genetic and exposure-history diversity represented was limited. Sampling was limited to blood, and TCR repertoires in tissue likely differ from TCR repertoires in blood. Naive subsets generally had larger estimated clonotype richness than memory subsets. Pairwise subsampling led to the expectation that sequencing depth would affect the degree of clonotype sharing among donors. Clonotypes shared by all four sorted-subset donors showed higher generation probabilities than non-shared clonotypes. When a handful of donors were compared, the shared fraction of clonotypes was approximately 5% for naive CD4, around 3.5% for naive CD8, roughly 2.3% for memory CD4, and around 0.4% for memory CD8. Even with the large sequencing depth, rarefaction of the sorted-subset datasets indicated that sequencing was incomplete.

The germline ends are 7 bases apart after V is trimmed by 3 bases and J by 4 bases. The germline V gene supplies CDR1 LGHNA and CDR2 YNFKEQ. The CDR3 has 13 amino acids, counting the end cysteine and phenylalanine. Only the CDR3 part of the read is kept: 39 bases, read in frame from the first base. TCR CDR3 regions were amplified from genomic DNA by multiplex PCR using the deep immunoSEQ assay. Genomic DNA extracted from each cell subset was distributed evenly over all wells of several immunoSEQ 96-well plates, and each plate served as one replicate. Each replicate PCR for sorted subsets received 200 ng genomic DNA, equal to tens of thousands of T cell genomes. The purified libraries were quantified using a Qubit 3.0 fluorometer, sized with a Bioanalyzer 2100, and then quantified again using the KAPA Library Quantification kit. Each immunoSEQ 96-well plate was sequenced on its own single-read 150-cycle Illumina NextSeq 550 flow cell. The authors' pipeline ran thus. Because the immunoSEQ output included only junctional sequences and no quality scores, the filtering could not be the same as the filtering used for full-length reads. To assign V/J genes and CDR3, sequences were annotated against IMGT germline references using PyIR, a Python wrapper for IgBLAST v1.9. Reads with weak V/J assignments (E-value above 1e-6), missing CDR3, stop codons, out-of-frame junctions, or ambiguous translated residues were removed. V3J clonotypes were defined as sequences sharing the same inferred V gene, J gene, and CDR3 amino acid sequence. Percentage overlap between repertoires was calculated by dividing the number of shared unique clonotypes by the size of the smaller repertoire. Richness of each repertoire was evaluated using RTK rarefaction, the Chao1 estimator, and Recon v2.1 estimates of unobserved clonotypes. Generation probabilities for all TCRbeta clonotypes obtained by the gDNA method from several donors were computed using OLGA. TCRdb took over this immuneACCESS table, retaining in-frame rearrangements with V and J assigned. Such tables are incomplete; in checked studies, under half of the missing clones stem from an unresolved V gene, and the remainder is unexplained. The V and J calls and clone size come from that table; D and trimming were worked out from the DNA. The sample table records around 990,000 clones; roughly 80% of these occur just once. The ten biggest clones cover roughly 0.9% of the sample.

Healthy HIV-negative adults with no recently reported acute infections or vaccinations were included as donors. Every donor was a Caucasian adult residing in Nashville, Tennessee, USA. CD4+ T cells were enriched through magnetic negative selection, after which naive cells were positively selected on CD45RA and the remaining negative fraction served as the memory subset. Blood was obtained by leukapheresis, after which PBMCs were separated by Ficoll-Histopaque density gradient centrifugation and cryopreserved in liquid nitrogen vapor phase. Analytical flow cytometry was used to check the purity and quantity of each magnetically sorted T cell population. Genomic DNA was isolated from each sorted fraction and quantified by UV absorbance on a Nanodrop 2000c.

This sequence uses TRBV4-2 and TRBJ1-3, with an unclear D gene assignment. The sequenced sample consisted of memory CD4+ T cells from PBMCs. According to the study, the label for this sample's cell subset or site signals: CD45RA-negative fraction. This clonotype was sampled from a man in his late teens or twenties in good health. Some clones in this sample may be carry-over from other donors' samples. The CDR3 protein sequence reads: CASSQVKGNTIYF. DNA sequence: TGTGCCAGCAGCCAGGTAAAAGGAAACACCATATATTTT.